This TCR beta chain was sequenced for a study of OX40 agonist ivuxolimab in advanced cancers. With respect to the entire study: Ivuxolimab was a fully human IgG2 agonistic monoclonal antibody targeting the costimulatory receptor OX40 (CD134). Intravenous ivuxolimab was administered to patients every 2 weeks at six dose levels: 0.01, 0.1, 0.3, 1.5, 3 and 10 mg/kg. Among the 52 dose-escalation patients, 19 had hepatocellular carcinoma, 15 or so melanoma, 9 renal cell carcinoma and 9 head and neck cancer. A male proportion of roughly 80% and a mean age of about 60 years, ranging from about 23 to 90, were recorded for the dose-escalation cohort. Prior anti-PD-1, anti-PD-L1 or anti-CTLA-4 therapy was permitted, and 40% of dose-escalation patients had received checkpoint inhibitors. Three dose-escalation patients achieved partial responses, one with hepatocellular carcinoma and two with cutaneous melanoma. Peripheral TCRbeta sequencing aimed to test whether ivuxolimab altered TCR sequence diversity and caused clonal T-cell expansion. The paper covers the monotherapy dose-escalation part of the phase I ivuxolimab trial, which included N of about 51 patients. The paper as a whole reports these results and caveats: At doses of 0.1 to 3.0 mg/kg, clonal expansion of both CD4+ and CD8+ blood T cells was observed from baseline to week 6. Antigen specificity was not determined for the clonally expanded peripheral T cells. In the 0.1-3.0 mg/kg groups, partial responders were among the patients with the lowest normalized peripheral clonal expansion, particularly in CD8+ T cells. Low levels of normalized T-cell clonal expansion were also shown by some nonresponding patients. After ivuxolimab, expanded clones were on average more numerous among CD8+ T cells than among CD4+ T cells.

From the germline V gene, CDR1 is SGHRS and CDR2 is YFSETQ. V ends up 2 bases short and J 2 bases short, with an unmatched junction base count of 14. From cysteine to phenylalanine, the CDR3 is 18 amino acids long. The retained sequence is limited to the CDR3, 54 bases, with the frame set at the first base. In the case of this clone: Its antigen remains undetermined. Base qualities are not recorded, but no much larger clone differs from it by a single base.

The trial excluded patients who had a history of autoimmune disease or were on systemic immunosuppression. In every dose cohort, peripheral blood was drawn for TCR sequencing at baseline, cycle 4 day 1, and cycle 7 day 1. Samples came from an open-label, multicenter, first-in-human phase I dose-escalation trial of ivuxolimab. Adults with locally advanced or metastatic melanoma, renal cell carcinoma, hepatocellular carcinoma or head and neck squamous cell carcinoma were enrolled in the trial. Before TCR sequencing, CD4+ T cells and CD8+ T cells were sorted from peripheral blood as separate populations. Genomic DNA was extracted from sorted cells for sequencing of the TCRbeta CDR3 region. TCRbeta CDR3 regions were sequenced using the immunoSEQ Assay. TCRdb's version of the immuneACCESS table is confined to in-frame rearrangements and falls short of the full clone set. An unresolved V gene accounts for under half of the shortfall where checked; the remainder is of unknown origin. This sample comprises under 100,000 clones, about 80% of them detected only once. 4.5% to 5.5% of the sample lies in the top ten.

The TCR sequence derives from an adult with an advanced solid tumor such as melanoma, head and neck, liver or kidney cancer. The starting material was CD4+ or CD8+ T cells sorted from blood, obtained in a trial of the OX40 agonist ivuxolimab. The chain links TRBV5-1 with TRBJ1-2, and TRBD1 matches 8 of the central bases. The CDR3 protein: CASSFTPRGQGENYGYTF. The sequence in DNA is TGCGCCAGCAGCTTCACCCCGAGAGGACAGGGAGAGAACTATGGCTACACCTTC. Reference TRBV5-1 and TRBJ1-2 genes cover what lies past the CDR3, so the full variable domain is KAGVTQTPRYLIKTRGQQVTLSCSPISGHRSVSWYQQTPGQGLQFLFEYFSETQRNKGNFPGRFSGRQFSNSRSEMNVSTLELGDSALYLCASSFTPRGQGENYGYTFGSGTRLTVV.